This TCR beta chain was observed in a study of neurological immune-mediated disorders. Broader study findings: No expanded-clone CDR3 amino acid sequence recurred across subjects, suggesting private TCR-beta repertoires. Phylogenetic grouping assigned the repertoires of 18 of 34 multiple sclerosis patients to a single related-CDR3 cluster, which may represent a signature.

TCRdb called the 5' RACE reads again in MiXCR, with one record for every CDR3 protein. The table includes tens of thousands of distinct CDR3 sequences, 3.5% detected once. This clonotype has ten or more counts. Antigen unknown. Per germline, CDR1 SNHLY and CDR2 FYNNEI. Germline trimming cut 8 bases from V and 0 bases from J; bases unmatched to any gene: 12. This CDR3 has 17 residues. The gene calls are TRBV2 and TRBJ2-1, with 8 bases fitting TRBD2. The sequencing sample was made of PBMCs. This sequence originates from a woman aged 45 to 65 with multiple sclerosis. CDR3 sequence reads: CASSFPPSGGSYNEQFF. The CDR3 DNA sequence: TGTGCCAGCTCGTTCCCCCCCAGCGGGGGCTCCTACAATGAGCAGTTCTTC.